These 8 T cell receptor beta chains were all obtained from the same sample, sequenced in a study of T cells after yellow fever vaccination. TCRdb used MiXCR to reprocess the 5' RACE reads, holding one entry per CDR3 protein. This table has 500,000 to 650,000 distinct CDR3 sequences, about 12% appearing once. The input for sequencing was PBMCs, taken on the day of the yellow fever booster vaccination. These receptor sequences come from a man aged 30 to 45 who received the YFV17D yellow fever vaccine.

The chain recombines TRBV30 with TRBJ2-7; either TRBD1 or TRBD2 may fit D (5 bases each). Germline V CDR1 and CDR2: GTSNPN, SVGIG (reference sequence). This CDR3 comprises 16 residues. With 2 bases removed from V and 3 bases from J, the gap between germline ends came to 20 bases. The CDR3 region has the DNA TGTGCCTGGAGTCCACGTGGGGGAGCCGCAAGCTACGAGCAGTACTTC. Translating gives CAWSPRGGAASYEQYF.

The chain uses TRBV7-6 and TRBJ2-2; D ambiguous. Germline lookup yields CDR1 SGHVS and CDR2 FNYEAQ. The CDR3 contains 15 residues. Trimming shortened V by 1 base and J by 13 bases, and 19 bases separated the two germline ends. This chain's CDR3 is CASSLGPFLEKGLFF. In nucleotides, the CDR3 is TGTGCCAGCAGCTTAGGGCCATTTCTGGAGAAGGGGCTGTTTTTT.

This clonotype was seen only a few times. The chain joins TRBV7-2 to TRBJ2-1, with TRBD1 matching over 7 bases. Germline CDR1 SGHTA, CDR2 FQGNSA. V dropped 9 bases and J dropped 0; count of bases not matched to a gene: 5. The CDR3 runs 14 residues. The CDR3 DNA follows: TGTGCCAGTCAATCAGGGGGCTCCTACAATGAGCAGTTCTTC. Encoded protein: CASQSGGSYNEQFF.

In DNA, the CDR3 is TGTGCCAGCTCGCGGGAGGGCTCCTACGAGCAGTACTTC. Protein: CASSREGSYEQYF. V is TRBV7-9 and J is TRBJ2-7, with TRBD2 matching over 9 bases. J lost 0 bases, V lost 8 bases, and 2 bases had no gene match. In germline, CDR1 is SEHNR, CDR2 FQNEAQ (reference sequence). This CDR3 has 13 amino acids. The entire variable domain, with the rest obtained from reference TRBV7-9 and TRBJ2-7, is as follows: DTGVSQNPRHKITKRGQNVTFRCDPISEHNRLYWYRQTLGQGPEFLTYFQNEAQLEKSRLLSDRFSAERPKGSFSTLEIQRTEQGDSAMYLCASSREGSYEQYFGPGTRLTVT.

This clonotype was seen at least ten times. The chain recombines TRBV7-9 with TRBJ2-1, with TRBD1 matching over 9 bases. CDR3 length: 15 residues. Germline lookup yields CDR1 SEHNR and CDR2 FQNEAQ (reference sequence). Losses at the gene ends were 2 bases for V and 5 bases for J; bases not matched to a gene: 4. The CDR3 coding sequence is TGTGCCAGCAGCTTATTCCGGGACAGGGACAATGAGCAGTTCTTC. Protein sequence: CASSLFRDRDNEQFF.

This rearrangement joins TRBV19 to TRBJ2-1; D not resolved. This CDR3 spans 13 amino acids. The ends were cut back, 5 bases at V and 6 bases at J, with 11 bases in the middle. Germline-derived CDR1 and CDR2 are LNHDA and SQIVND (reference sequence). In DNA form, the CDR3 reads TGTGCCAGTAGTCCCCGGAGTCGCAATGAGCAGTTCTTC. This encodes CASSPRSRNEQFF.

V and J are TRBV5-1 and TRBJ2-7; no clear D gene. V lost 3 bases to trimming and J lost 4 bases, with 11 bases between them. This CDR3 is built from 13 residues. The germline V gene has CDR1 SGHRS and CDR2 YFSETQ. The CDR3 protein is CASSYAPKYEQYF. Written as DNA, the CDR3 is TGCGCCAGCAGCTACGCTCCCAAGTACGAGCAGTACTTC.

This clonotype was counted only a few times. The chain employs TRBV20-1 and TRBJ2-3; D gene uncertain. The CDR3 extends over 12 amino acids. The V end lost 7 bases, the J end lost 0 bases, and 8 bases lay between the germline ends. Germline loops: CDR1 DFQATT, CDR2 SNEGSKA (reference sequence). CDR3 DNA: TGCAGTGTCGGGTCTAGCACAGATACGCAGTATTTT. It yields the protein CSVGSSTDTQYF.